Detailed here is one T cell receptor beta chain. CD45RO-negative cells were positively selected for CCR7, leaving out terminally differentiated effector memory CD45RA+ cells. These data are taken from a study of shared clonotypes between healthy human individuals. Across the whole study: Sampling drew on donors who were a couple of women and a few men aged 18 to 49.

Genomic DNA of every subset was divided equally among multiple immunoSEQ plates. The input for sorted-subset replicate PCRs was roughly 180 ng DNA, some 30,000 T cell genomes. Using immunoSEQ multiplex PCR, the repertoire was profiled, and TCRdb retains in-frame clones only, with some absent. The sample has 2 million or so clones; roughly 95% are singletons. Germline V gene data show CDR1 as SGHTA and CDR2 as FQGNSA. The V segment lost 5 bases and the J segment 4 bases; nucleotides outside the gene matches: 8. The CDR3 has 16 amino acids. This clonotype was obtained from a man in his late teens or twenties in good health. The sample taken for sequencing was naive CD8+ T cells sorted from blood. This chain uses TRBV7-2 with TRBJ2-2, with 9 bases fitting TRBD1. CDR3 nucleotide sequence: TGTGCCAGCAGCCTAGGGGGGACAGGGCCCACCGGGGAGCTGTTTTTT. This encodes CASSLGGTGPTGELFF.